These 29 T cell receptor beta chains originate from one sample sequenced in a study of PD-1 blockade in classical Hodgkin lymphoma. Clones were read by immunoSEQ multiplex PCR, and TCRdb kept only the in-frame ones, dropping some. The sample consists of more than 15,000 clones, around 92% of them appearing once. The time point was: newly diagnosed, previously untreated cHL patient sample. The CD4+ T cells used were purified from thawed PBMCs through magnetic negative selection. Material for sequencing was CD4+ T cells from blood. The receptor source for this set is a human donor with classical Hodgkin lymphoma.

This sequence joins TRBV25-1 and TRBJ2-3; D is possibly TRBD1 or TRBD2 (6 bases each). From germline, CDR1 is MGHDK and CDR2 SYGVNS. The CDR3 runs to 15 residues. Trimming stripped 5 bases from V and 4 bases from J, with 16 bases between. Written as DNA, the CDR3 is TGTGCCAGCAGTACCCCCGGGGGCTGGGCAGATACGCAGTATTTT. Amino acids: CASSTPGGWADTQYF.

The gene calls are TRBV4-1 and TRBJ2-1; D gene ambiguous. Per germline, CDR1 MGHRA and CDR2 YSYEKL. V was trimmed by 1 base and J by 2 bases, leaving 12 bases between them. This CDR3 is 16 amino acids long. The CDR3 nucleotides read TGCGCCAGCAGCCAAGTTGACCTAATAACCTACAATGAGCAGTTCTTC. Encoded protein: CASSQVDLITYNEQFF.

The DNA of the CDR3 is TGTGCCAGCAGTGAAGGGTATCAGCCCCAGCATTTT. This codes for CASSEGYQPQHF. J is TRBJ1-5 and V is TRBV6-1; D is unclear. CDR3 size: 12 residues. Trimming removed 1 base from V and 5 bases from J, with 3 bases in between. From germline, CDR1 is MNHNS and CDR2 SASEGT.

This sequence joins TRBV6-1 and TRBJ1-2, with a weak D call TRBD1 (5 bases). The CDR3 has 14 residues. Germline CDR1 and CDR2: MNHNS and SASEGT. Trimming stripped 4 bases from V and 4 bases from J, with 13 bases between. This CDR3 reads CASSAQGRVYGYTF. The CDR3 DNA sequence: TGTGCCAGCAGTGCCCAGGGCAGGGTCTATGGCTACACCTTC.

J is TRBJ1-5 and V is TRBV2; no definite D call. Germline V gene sequence: CDR1 SNHLY, CDR2 FYNNEI. The V and J ends lost 2 bases and 0 bases respectively, with 8 bases between them. The CDR3 consists of 15 residues. CDR3 nucleotide sequence: TGTGCCAGCAGTGAATCGGGAATTAGCAATCAGCCCCAGCATTTT. Residues: CASSESGISNQPQHF.

The genes are TRBV30 and TRBJ2-5; D is ambiguous. The CDR3 contains 17 residues. Trimming left V 2 bases short and J 0 bases short, with 19 bases between. Germline V gene lookup returns CDR1 GTSNPN and CDR2 SVGIG (reference sequence). The DNA for the CDR3 is TGTGCCTGGAGTAGGTGGTCCGCTAACCTGTACCAAGAGACCCAGTACTTC. It specifies CAWSRWSANLYQETQYF.

This clone was observed once. The chain combines TRBV10-3 with TRBJ2-7, with TRBD2 identical over 9 bases. With 6 bases clipped from V and 0 bases from J, the junction kept 3 bases outside the gene matches. The CDR3 is 14 amino acids. Germline V gene lookup returns CDR1 ENHRY and CDR2 SYGVKD. CDR3 coding DNA: TGTGCCATCAGAACTAGCGGGTTCTCCTACGAGCAGTACTTC. It codes for CAIRTSGFSYEQYF.

The CDR3 is CASSVDRGLLYEQYF. CDR3 bases: TGTGCCAGCAGTGTGGACAGGGGTCTCCTTTACGAGCAGTACTTC. V and J are TRBV6-5 and TRBJ2-7, with TRBD1 identical over 9 bases. Germline assignment: CDR1 MNHEY and CDR2 SVGAGI. V lost 5 bases to trimming and J lost 4 bases; unmatched junction nucleotides: 9. The CDR3 sequence is 15 residues long.

This chain links TRBV6-5 with TRBJ2-7; 7 bases are a match to TRBD1. The CDR3 spans 15 residues. Germline values: CDR1 MNHEY, CDR2 SVGAGI. Germline trimming cut 6 bases from V and 6 bases from J; bases unmatched to any gene: 14. CDR3 DNA sequence: TGTGCCAGCAGCCCAGCCCCCGGGGCAGGGGGCGAGCAGTACTTC. Its protein is CASSPAPGAGGEQYF.

The chain couples TRBV19 to TRBJ2-7; 8 positions agree with TRBD2. The CDR3 has 14 residues. Germline assignment: CDR1 LNHDA and CDR2 SQIVND (reference sequence). J was trimmed by 0 bases and V by 8 bases; bases with no gene match: 6. The CDR3 sequence is CASPLAGSSYEQYF. Here the CDR3 DNA reads TGTGCCAGTCCTTTAGCGGGGAGCTCCTACGAGCAGTACTTC.

V usage is TRBV2 and J usage is TRBJ2-1; D uncertain. The germline V gene encodes CDR1 SNHLY and CDR2 FYNNEI. The V gene lost 3 bases and the J gene lost 13 bases, with 22 bases spanning the gap. The CDR3 consists of 15 residues. The CDR3 DNA reads TGTGCCAGCAGTGATCCCAATTACCCCAATGGCGATCAGTTCTTC. It yields the protein CASSDPNYPNGDQFF.

The gene calls are TRBV14 and TRBJ1-2; no reliable D call. V was trimmed by 4 bases and J by 5 bases, leaving 14 bases between them. CDR3 length equals 14 residues. CDR1 is SGHDN and CDR2 is FVKESK in the germline V gene. Written as DNA, the CDR3 is TGTGCCAGCAGCCCCCGGCAGGCTGGGTATGGCTACACCTTC. It is translated as CASSPRQAGYGYTF.

This clone was counted once. This rearrangement joins TRBV5-1 to TRBJ2-3; D may match TRBD1 or TRBD2 (6 bases each). Germline CDR1 SGHRS, CDR2 YFSETQ. This CDR3 is built from 14 residues. With 2 bases removed from V and 1 base from J, the gap between germline ends came to 8 bases. The CDR3 here is CASSFGGRTDTQYF. The CDR3, as DNA: TGCGCCAGCAGCTTTGGGGGGCGCACAGATACGCAGTATTTT. Full variable domain (rest looked up from reference TRBV5-1 and TRBJ2-3): KAGVTQTPRYLIKTRGQQVTLSCSPISGHRSVSWYQQTPGQGLQFLFEYFSETQRNKGNFPGRFSGRQFSNSRSEMNVSTLELGDSALYLCASSFGGRTDTQYFGPGTRLTVL.

DNA for the CDR3: TGTGCCAGCAGCCCCGACCTCACAGATACGCAGTATTTT. Amino acid sequence: CASSPDLTDTQYF. The chain links TRBV14 to TRBJ2-3; D is unresolved. Trimming removed 4 bases from V and 2 bases from J, with 7 bases in between. Germline loops: CDR1 SGHDN, CDR2 FVKESK. The CDR3 is made up of 13 amino acids.

CDR3 in amino acids: CASSIAGEYNEQFF. The CDR3 nucleotides are TGCGCCAGCAGCATAGCGGGGGAATACAATGAGCAGTTCTTC. This chain links TRBV5-1 with TRBJ2-1, with TRBD2 identical over 9 bases. Losses at the gene ends were 4 bases for V and 4 bases for J; bases not matched to a gene: 3. Germline V gene data show CDR1 as SGHRS and CDR2 as YFSETQ. CDR3 length equals 14 residues.

This chain connects TRBV5-1 to TRBJ2-3; 13 bases fit TRBD2. The V and J ends lost 8 bases and 4 bases, in that order; junction bases with no gene match: 13. In germline, CDR1 is SGHRS, CDR2 YFSETQ. The CDR3 length is 17 residues. CDR3 coding DNA: TGCGCCAGTCATATTGGACTAGCGGGAGTGACGGCAGATACGCAGTATTTT. Residues: CASHIGLAGVTADTQYF.

The rearrangement uses TRBV27 and TRBJ2-1; D remains unclear. In germline, CDR1 is MNHEY, CDR2 SMNVEV (reference sequence). This CDR3 is 14 amino acids long. Trimming pared 7 bases from V and 10 bases from J, leaving 20 bases between. CDR3 residues: CASTTLSRLPEQFF. The DNA of the CDR3 is TGTGCCAGCACAACCCTCAGTCGGCTCCCCGAGCAGTTCTTC.

The chain has TRBV14 and TRBJ2-7; 9 positions match TRBD2. The CDR3 is 15 residues long. The V segment lost 2 bases and the J segment 0 bases; nucleotides outside the gene matches: 2. Germline V gene data show CDR1 as SGHDN and CDR2 as FVKESK. The DNA for the CDR3 is TGTGCCAGCAGCCAAAGACTAGCGGACTCCTACGAGCAGTACTTC. Translation gives CASSQRLADSYEQYF.

In DNA, the CDR3 is TGCGCCAGCAGCGGCGGGACTCACGGAGAGACCCAGTACTTC. This translates into CASSGGTHGETQYF. V gene TRBV5-1 combines with J gene TRBJ2-5, with D possibly TRBD2 on 6 matching bases. V was pared by 4 bases and J by 4 bases, with 14 bases between. This CDR3 contains 14 residues. Germline CDR1 and CDR2: SGHRS and YFSETQ.

This chain connects TRBV7-9 to TRBJ1-2; TRBD1 is a possible D gene (5 bases). The CDR3 is 16 residues long. Germline V lookup: CDR1 SEHNR, CDR2 FQNEAQ (reference sequence). Between the trimmed V and J ends, which lost 4 bases and 8 bases, there was a span of 23 bases. The CDR3 DNA follows: TGTGCCAGCAGCTCTCCCTCCGGGACCCGGGGCCGGGGCTACACCTTC. Its translation is CASSSPSGTRGRGYTF.

The chain uses TRBV6-1 and TRBJ2-7; maybe TRBD2 (6 bases). The V gene lost 7 bases and the J gene lost 7 bases, with 17 bases spanning the gap. Germline CDR1 MNHNS, CDR2 SASEGT. The length of the CDR3 is 13 residues. The CDR3 spells CASMLARFFEQYF. The CDR3, as DNA: TGTGCCAGCATGCTAGCGCGTTTTTTTGAGCAGTACTTC.

The chain joins TRBV10-1 to TRBJ2-7; TRBD2 matches 14 bases. Germline V gene sequence: CDR1 WNHNN, CDR2 SYGVQD (reference sequence). V dropped 6 bases and J dropped 6; count of bases not matched to a gene: 10. The CDR3 length is 16 residues. CDR3 sequence reads: CASRTSGRAGVVEQYF. CDR3 nucleotide sequence: TGCGCCAGCAGGACTAGCGGGAGGGCCGGGGTAGTCGAGCAGTACTTC.

This clone is a singleton in its sample. The chain combines TRBV5-1 with TRBJ2-1; D remains unclear. V was shortened by 0 bases and J by 0 bases, with 4 bases between the two germline ends. Germline V gene sequence: CDR1 SGHRS, CDR2 YFSETQ. The CDR3 loop spans 14 amino acids. CDR3 nucleotides: TGCGCCAGCAGCTTGGACGCCTCCTACAATGAGCAGTTCTTC. This gives the protein CASSLDASYNEQFF.

J is TRBJ1-2 and V is TRBV18; D unresolved. The germline CDR1 and CDR2 sequences are KGHSH and LQKENI. This CDR3 comprises 13 residues. V gave up 0 bases and J gave up 8 bases, with 10 bases separating them. The CDR3 sequence is CASSPPSMGGYTF. The CDR3 nucleotides read TGTGCCAGCTCACCACCGTCCATGGGGGGCTACACCTTC.

This clone has a single count. The rearrangement joins TRBV10-3 to TRBJ2-3, with D uncertain. The V end lost 0 bases, the J end lost 3 bases, and 16 bases lay between the germline ends. CDR3 size: 17 residues. Germline V gene data show CDR1 as ENHRY and CDR2 as SYGVKD. The CDR3 sequence: CAISESSWAQGTDTQYF. Written as DNA, the CDR3 is TGTGCCATCAGTGAGTCGTCTTGGGCACAAGGGACAGATACGCAGTATTTT.

This clone was recorded once. The gene calls are TRBV9 and TRBJ1-1, with D possibly TRBD1 on 5 matching bases. Looked up from germline, CDR1 is SGDLS and CDR2 is YYNGEE. Trimming removed 1 base at V and 0 bases at J, with 10 bases between. The CDR3 is made up of 15 amino acids. Here the CDR3 DNA reads TGTGCCAGCAGCGTACAGGGAATAATGAACACTGAAGCTTTCTTT. This translates into CASSVQGIMNTEAFF.

A few counts support this clone. The rearrangement joins TRBV29-1 to TRBJ1-2; no reliable D call. V dropped 2 bases and J dropped 5 bases, with 6 bases sitting between them. The length of the CDR3 is 11 residues. CDR1 and CDR2 (germline): SQVTM, ANQGSEA. Written as DNA, the CDR3 is TGCAGCGTTGAACGGGGTTATGGCTACACCTTC. This gives the protein CSVERGYGYTF. Variable domain in full (rest from reference TRBV29-1 and TRBJ1-2): SAVISQKPSRDICQRGTSLTIQCQVDSQVTMMFWYRQQPGQSLTLIATANQGSEATYESGFVIDKFPISRPNLTFSTLTVSNMSPEDSSIYLCSVERGYGYTFGSGTRLTVV.

The gene calls are TRBV11-2 and TRBJ2-2, with D unclear. The CDR3 runs to 14 residues. V was trimmed by 1 base and J by 1 base, leaving 4 bases between them. Germline-derived CDR1 and CDR2 are SGHAT and FQNNGV. Here the CDR3 DNA reads TGTGCCAGCAGCTTAGGGAGGAACACCGGGGAGCTGTTTTTT. It yields the protein CASSLGRNTGELFF. The full variable domain, in which reference TRBV11-2 and TRBJ2-2 provide the parts outside the CDR3, is EAGVAQSPRYKIIEKRQSVAFWCNPISGHATLYWYQQILGQGPKLLIQFQNNGVVDDSQLPKDRFSAERLKGVDSTLKIQPAKLEDSAVYLCASSLGRNTGELFFGEGSRLTVL.

The genes are TRBV9 and TRBJ1-1; the D is unclear. The CDR3 length is 14 residues. The germline V and J ends were trimmed by 2 bases and 1 base, with 9 bases remaining between them. Per germline, CDR1 SGDLS and CDR2 YYNGEE. Here the CDR3 reads CASSVSWANTEAFF. DNA of the CDR3: TGTGCCAGCAGCGTCAGCTGGGCGAACACTGAAGCTTTCTTT.